This TCR beta chain was observed in a study of CD8+ T cells in alopecia areata. At the level of the study: Tofacitinib therapy took 6 to 18 months; 6 months off drug came after.

Study-level points and caveats: Scalp repertoires also include resident alphabeta T cells from normal skin.

Extracted RNA was reverse transcribed, and the resulting cDNA served as sequencing template. Some clones are missing from TCRdb's copy, which holds only in-frame ones; the method was immunoSEQ multiplex PCR. The table has approximately 180,000 clones, 59% seen once. This clone was recorded a few times. What it recognizes is unknown. The junction does not match germline at one end; this may be a read error. Researchers took lesional scalp punch biopsies and peripheral blood from people who were alopecia areata patients. PBMCs, the starting material, were the source of sorted CD4+ and CD8+ T cells. Germline-derived CDR1 and CDR2 are DFQATT and SNEGSKA (reference sequence). CDR3 length: 11 amino acids.

This chain connects TRBV20-1 to TRBJ2-7; maybe TRBD1 (5 bases). The starting material was CD4+ T cells sorted from blood, obtained at week 0. This sequence originates from a human donor with alopecia areata. CDR3 amino acids: CSATGPRGVDF. As DNA, the CDR3 is TGCAGTGCTACCGGCCCTAGGGGCGTGGACTTC.